The rows below give T cell receptor beta chains drawn from one sample of a study of T cell changes during pregnancy in multiple sclerosis. Assay used: immunoSEQ multiplex PCR; TCRdb lists only in-frame clones, some missing. The table lists tens of thousands of clones, 94% of them singletons. The source material was peripheral blood, sampled in the third trimester of pregnancy. The receptor source for this set is a female donor with multiple sclerosis, enrolled in a pregnancy study. Each CDR3 is given with its conserved first and last residue. Fields, in order: CDR3 protein, CDR3 DNA, J gene, V gene, D gene, clone size. A D gene is named only where the DNA matches it firmly. Expanded clones are given a class, and other clones once, few, many or no size at all.

cdr3_aa: CASSLYTGGEPQHF; cdr3_nt: TGTGCCAGCAGTTTATATACAGGGGGCGAGCCCCAGCATTTT; j_call: TRBJ1-5; v_call: TRBV27; d_call: TRBD1; clone_size: -
cdr3_aa: CATSRDLEQRREPQHF; cdr3_nt: TGTGCCACCAGCAGAGACCTAGAACAGAGGAGGGAGCCCCAGCATTTT; j_call: TRBJ1-5; v_call: TRBV15; d_call: -; clone_size: -
cdr3_aa: CAISESWGAEAFF; cdr3_nt: TGTGCCATCAGTGAGTCGTGGGGAGCTGAAGCTTTCTTT; j_call: TRBJ1-1; v_call: TRBV10-3; d_call: -; clone_size: -
cdr3_aa: CASGAETNYGYTF; cdr3_nt: TGTGCCAGCGGCGCGGAAACTAACTATGGCTACACCTTC; j_call: TRBJ1-2; v_call: TRBV16; d_call: -; clone_size: -
cdr3_aa: CASSYRDSNQPQHF; cdr3_nt: TGTGCCAGCAGTTACCGGGATAGCAATCAGCCCCAGCATTTT; j_call: TRBJ1-5; v_call: TRBV28; d_call: -; clone_size: -
cdr3_aa: CASSRGDSNEKLFF; cdr3_nt: TGTGCCAGCTCACGTGGGGACAGTAATGAAAAACTGTTTTTT; j_call: TRBJ1-4; v_call: TRBV18; d_call: TRBD1; clone_size: -
cdr3_aa: CASSPPGLEAFF; cdr3_nt: TGCGCCAGCAGTCCTCCCGGTCTTGAAGCTTTCTTT; j_call: TRBJ1-1; v_call: TRBV5-1; d_call: -; clone_size: once
cdr3_aa: CASSPGYSNQPQHF; cdr3_nt: TGTGCCAGCAGCCCAGGTTATAGCAATCAGCCCCAGCATTTT; j_call: TRBJ1-5; v_call: TRBV5-6; d_call: -; clone_size: -
cdr3_aa: CASSTGQGLGELFF; cdr3_nt: TGCGCCAGTAGCACGGGACAGGGTCTAGGGGAGCTGTTTTTT; j_call: TRBJ2-2; v_call: TRBV5-1; d_call: TRBD1; clone_size: -
cdr3_aa: CASRPSSGVFGGYTF; cdr3_nt: TGCGCCAGCCGGCCCTCGTCAGGTGTTTTTGGTGGCTACACCTTC; j_call: TRBJ1-2; v_call: TRBV5-1; d_call: -; clone_size: -
cdr3_aa: CASSQATYEQYF; cdr3_nt: TGTGCCAGCAGCCAGGCTACCTACGAGCAGTACTTC; j_call: TRBJ2-7; v_call: TRBV5-6; d_call: -; clone_size: -
cdr3_aa: CASSLTFSGVAKNIQYF; cdr3_nt: TGTGCCAGCAGCTTAACTTTCTCGGGGGTAGCCAAAAACATTCAGTACTTC; j_call: TRBJ2-4; v_call: TRBV11-1; d_call: -; clone_size: -
cdr3_aa: CASSPTSGGANEQFF; cdr3_nt: TGTGCCAGCAGCCCGACTAGCGGGGGGGCCAATGAGCAGTTCTTC; j_call: TRBJ2-1; v_call: TRBV7-2; d_call: TRBD2; clone_size: -
cdr3_aa: CASSELGGAPGEQYF; cdr3_nt: TGTGCCAGCAGTGAACTCGGGGGGGCACCGGGAGAGCAGTACTTC; j_call: TRBJ2-7; v_call: TRBV6-1; d_call: TRBD2; clone_size: -
cdr3_aa: CASSLVEETQYF; cdr3_nt: TGCGCCAGCAGCTTGGTAGAAGAGACCCAGTACTTC; j_call: TRBJ2-5; v_call: TRBV5-1; d_call: -; clone_size: -
cdr3_aa: CASSAGGTGPQETQYF; cdr3_nt: TGTGCCAGCAGCGCGGGCGGGACAGGGCCTCAAGAGACCCAGTACTTC; j_call: TRBJ2-5; v_call: TRBV11-2; d_call: TRBD1; clone_size: -
cdr3_aa: CASSLGTYGATEAFF; cdr3_nt: TGTGCCAGCAGCTTAGGGACTTACGGGGCCACTGAAGCTTTCTTT; j_call: TRBJ1-1; v_call: TRBV7-3; d_call: -; clone_size: -
cdr3_aa: CASSLGDSPYEQYF; cdr3_nt: TGTGCCAGCAGCTTGGGGGACAGCCCCTACGAGCAGTACTTC; j_call: TRBJ2-7; v_call: TRBV5-6; d_call: TRBD1; clone_size: -
cdr3_aa: CASSIGRSDTQYF; cdr3_nt: TGTGCCAGCAGTATTGGGCGATCAGATACGCAGTATTTT; j_call: TRBJ2-3; v_call: TRBV6-1; d_call: -; clone_size: -
cdr3_aa: CASSSPSGGEYEQYF; cdr3_nt: TGTGCCAGCAGTTCTCCTAGCGGGGGGGAGTACGAGCAGTACTTC; j_call: TRBJ2-7; v_call: TRBV6-5; d_call: TRBD2; clone_size: -
cdr3_aa: CASSFEIETGANTEAFF; cdr3_nt: TGTGCCAGCAGCTTCGAGATCGAGACAGGCGCGAACACTGAAGCTTTCTTT; j_call: TRBJ1-1; v_call: TRBV7-6; d_call: -; clone_size: -
cdr3_aa: CASSLARGMGEQYF; cdr3_nt: TGTGCCAGCAGCTTAGCCAGGGGAATGGGCGAGCAGTACTTC; j_call: TRBJ2-7; v_call: TRBV11-2; d_call: -; clone_size: -
cdr3_aa: CASSSGQGRNTEAFF; cdr3_nt: TGTGCCAGCAGCTCAGGACAGGGACGGAACACTGAAGCTTTCTTT; j_call: TRBJ1-1; v_call: TRBV7-8; d_call: TRBD1; clone_size: -
cdr3_aa: CAIGRDGGSGANVLTF; cdr3_nt: TGTGCCATCGGGAGGGACGGCGGCTCTGGGGCCAACGTCCTGACTTTC; j_call: TRBJ2-6; v_call: TRBV10-3; d_call: TRBD2; clone_size: once
cdr3_aa: CASSLVGGLNTEAFF; cdr3_nt: TGTGCCAGCAGCCTGGTGGGGGGTTTGAACACTGAAGCTTTCTTT; j_call: TRBJ1-1; v_call: TRBV27; d_call: -; clone_size: -
cdr3_aa: CASSLIGGTEAFF; cdr3_nt: TGTGCCAGCAGCTTAATCGGGGGTACTGAAGCTTTCTTT; j_call: TRBJ1-1; v_call: TRBV5-4; d_call: -; clone_size: -
cdr3_aa: CASSEGQYEQYF; cdr3_nt: TGTGCCAGCAGCGAAGGACAGTACGAGCAGTACTTC; j_call: TRBJ2-7; v_call: TRBV5-6; d_call: -; clone_size: -
cdr3_aa: CSVHRFYGYTF; cdr3_nt: TGCAGTGTTCACAGGTTCTATGGCTACACCTTC; j_call: TRBJ1-2; v_call: TRBV20-1; d_call: -; clone_size: once